The 26 T cell receptor beta chains listed next were all sequenced from one sample in a study of blood T cell repertoires in COVID-19. Measured with immunoSEQ multiplex PCR; TCRdb has only the in-frame clones, and not every one. The sample records more than 250,000 clones, roughly 87% being singletons. The sequencing input was peripheral blood. The receptor source for this set is a man aged 50-59 years with active or convalescent COVID-19.

This chain connects TRBV12-3 or TRBV12-4 to TRBJ1-2; D unclear. CDR3 length equals 12 residues. The germline V and J ends were trimmed by 5 bases and 5 bases, with 9 bases remaining between them. CDR3 residues: CASSPEGYGYTF. CDR3 nucleotides: TGTGCCAGCAGTCCAGAGGGTTATGGCTACACCTTC.

The V call is TRBV28, the J call TRBJ1-1; a possible D gene is TRBD1 (5 bases). CDR1 and CDR2 (germline): MDHEN, SYDVKM. The CDR3 loop spans 14 amino acids. V was cut by 7 bases and J by 10 bases, with 22 bases left in between. The DNA of the CDR3 is TGTGCCAGCACCCATGGGGGAGGTTTTAGTGTAGCTTTCTTT. This gives the protein CASTHGGGFSVAFF.

This clone appeared a few times. The gene calls are TRBV5-6 and TRBJ1-6; maybe TRBD1 (5 bases). CDR1 is SGHDT and CDR2 is YYEEEE in the germline V gene. The CDR3 runs to 15 residues. Trimming took 6 bases from V and 6 from J, leaving 16 bases between them. The CDR3 coding sequence is TGTGCCAGCACCTTCCGGGACTTCTTTAATTCACCCCTCCACTTT. This codes for CASTFRDFFNSPLHF.

The J gene is TRBJ1-1, the V gene TRBV19, with D perhaps matching TRBD1 (6 bases). V was pared by 3 bases and J by 0 bases, with 11 bases between. This CDR3 is 15 amino acids long. Germline lookup yields CDR1 LNHDA and CDR2 SQIVND (reference sequence). The CDR3 loop is CASSISSGVNTEAFF. CDR3 nucleotide sequence: TGTGCCAGTAGTATTAGTTCAGGGGTGAACACTGAAGCTTTCTTT.

The chain uses TRBV30 and TRBJ2-1; no reliable D call. CDR1 GTSNPN and CDR2 SVGIG come from the germline V gene (reference sequence). The length of the CDR3 is 14 residues. V lost 2 bases and J 3 bases, leaving 11 bases between the germline ends. The CDR3 region has the DNA TGTGCCTGGAGTCACTTGGTCAACTACAATGAGCAGTTCTTC. Translating gives CAWSHLVNYNEQFF.

The genes are TRBV28 and TRBJ1-2; 11 bases map to TRBD1. CDR1 MDHEN and CDR2 SYDVKM come from the germline V gene. The junction had 9 bases not matched to a gene; V was cut back by 5 bases and J by 4 bases. The CDR3 totals 16 residues. CDR3 region: CASSPPGQGAGYGYTF. As DNA, the CDR3 is TGTGCCAGCAGTCCCCCCGGACAGGGGGCGGGCTATGGCTACACCTTC.

V gene TRBV28 combines with J gene TRBJ1-3, with D perhaps TRBD1 (6 bases). Trimming pared 7 bases from V and 0 bases from J, leaving 16 bases between. Germline V gene lookup returns CDR1 MDHEN and CDR2 SYDVKM. This CDR3 comprises 16 residues. In DNA, the CDR3 is TGTGCCAGCACTATCCCGGACAGTTCCTCTGGAAACACCATATATTTT. Translating gives CASTIPDSSSGNTIYF.

This clone has at least ten counts. The genes are TRBV2 and TRBJ1-4; weak D call: TRBD1 (5 bases). V was clipped by 1 base and J by 7 bases, with 13 bases between them. Germline V gene lookup returns CDR1 SNHLY and CDR2 FYNNEI. CDR3 length: 15 amino acids. CDR3 sequence: CASSEGTSGGEKLFF. The CDR3 coding sequence is TGTGCCAGCAGTGAAGGGACCAGCGGGGGTGAAAAACTGTTTTTT.

This clone was detected only once. This rearrangement joins TRBV5-1 to TRBJ2-1, with D maybe TRBD1 (6 bases). Germline CDR1 is SGHRS and CDR2 is YFSETQ. The CDR3 is made up of 16 amino acids. V was shortened by 4 bases and J by 0 bases, with 14 bases between the two germline ends. The CDR3 loop is CASSAQGLSSYNEQFF. The CDR3 region has the DNA TGCGCCAGCAGCGCACAGGGCCTAAGCTCCTACAATGAGCAGTTCTTC.

This clone was seen only a few times. The rearrangement links TRBV4-1 to TRBJ1-2, with 8 bases matching TRBD1. In germline, CDR1 is MGHRA, CDR2 YSYEKL. V gave up 1 base and J gave up 1 base; unmatched junction bases: 8. The CDR3 runs 17 residues. CDR3 sequence reads: CASSQGSGTGFNYGYTF. The CDR3 DNA reads as TGCGCCAGCAGCCAAGGGTCCGGGACAGGCTTTAACTATGGCTACACCTTC.

CDR3 residues: CASSLTSGGHEQYF. The CDR3 bases are TGTGCCAGCAGTTTAACTAGCGGGGGCCACGAGCAGTACTTC. The chain uses TRBV28 and TRBJ2-7, with 11 bases identical to TRBD2. CDR3 length: 14 residues. Germline assignment: CDR1 MDHEN and CDR2 SYDVKM. With 2 bases clipped from V and 5 bases from J, the junction kept 2 bases outside the gene matches.

The chain carries TRBV7-3 and TRBJ2-4; 7 bases agree with TRBD1. The germline gives CDR1 SGHTA, CDR2 FQGTGA. The CDR3 sequence is 18 residues long. Trimming cost V 5 bases and J 0 bases; bases outside gene matches: 13. The CDR3 nucleotides are TGTGCCAGCAGCAAACCCGCAGGGGGAATGGGAGCCAAAAACATTCAGTACTTC. Translating it yields CASSKPAGGMGAKNIQYF. The whole variable domain, remainder taken from reference TRBV7-3 and TRBJ2-4, is GAGVSQTPSNKVTEKGKYVELRCDPISGHTALYWYRQSLGQGPEFLIYFQGTGAADDSGLPNDRFFAVRPEGSVSTLKIQRTERGDSAVYLCASSKPAGGMGAKNIQYFGAGTRLSVL.

The chain joins TRBV3-1 (or the pseudogene TRBV3-2) to TRBJ1-1; no definite D call. The V end lost 1 base, the J end lost 11 bases, and 11 bases lay between the germline ends. The CDR3 spans 12 residues. The germline CDR1 and CDR2 sequences are LGHDT and YNNKEL (reference sequence). For the CDR3, the DNA is TGTGCCAGCAGCCAAGCGGGAGCGGGGGCTTTCTTT. Protein sequence: CASSQAGAGAFF.

This chain uses TRBV2 with TRBJ2-1; 8 bases match TRBD2. The CDR3 loop spans 15 amino acids. Germline values: CDR1 SNHLY, CDR2 FYNNEI. The J segment lost 5 bases and the V segment lost 6 bases, leaving 9 bases of the junction unmatched. This CDR3 reads CASRETSGLNNEQFF. Here the CDR3 DNA reads TGTGCCAGCAGGGAAACTAGCGGACTTAACAATGAGCAGTTCTTC.

The chain uses TRBV19 and TRBJ2-7; no clear D. This CDR3 contains 13 residues. Germline lookup yields CDR1 LNHDA and CDR2 SQIVND (reference sequence). Trimming shortened V by 3 bases and J by 2 bases, and 8 bases separated the two germline ends. CDR3 sequence reads: CASSMGAPYEQYF. CDR3 bases: TGTGCCAGTAGTATGGGCGCTCCCTACGAGCAGTACTTC.

This clone has only a few counts. The chain uses TRBV9 and TRBJ1-4, with D possibly being TRBD1 (6 bases). V was trimmed by 0 bases and J by 6 bases, leaving 12 bases between them. The germline V gene encodes CDR1 SGDLS and CDR2 YYNGEE. This CDR3 is 15 amino acids long. As DNA, the CDR3 is TGTGCCAGCAGCGTAGGGGCAGGGGCGTATGAAAAACTGTTTTTT. Protein: CASSVGAGAYEKLFF. Full variable domain (outside the CDR3, taken from reference TRBV9 and TRBJ1-4): DSGVTQTPKHLITATGQRVTLRCSPRSGDLSVYWYQQSLDQGLQFLIQYYNGEERAKGNILERFSAQQFPDLHSELNLSSLELGDSALYFCASSVGAGAYEKLFFGSGTQLSVL.

This clone was picked up one time. The J gene is TRBJ2-1, the V gene TRBV7-2; no clear D. V was pared by 0 bases and J by 1 base, with 10 bases between. Germline V gene data show CDR1 as SGHTA and CDR2 as FQGNSA. This CDR3 region has 16 residues. The CDR3 loop reads CASSLAVAVSYNEQFF. The CDR3 region has the DNA TGTGCCAGCAGCTTAGCGGTTGCGGTTTCCTACAATGAGCAGTTCTTC.

This clone was seen once. The genes are TRBV11-3 and TRBJ2-1, with 9 bases identical to TRBD2. The CDR3 has 15 residues. J lost 10 bases, V lost 1 base, and 8 bases had no gene match. From germline, CDR1 is SGHNT and CDR2 YENEEA. The CDR3 nucleotides read TGTGCCAGCAGCTTAGTCGGCGGGAGGGCCGGGGAGCAGTTCTTC. This translates into CASSLVGGRAGEQFF.

The chain links TRBV27 to TRBJ2-1, with 7 bases lining up with TRBD1. V trimming: 1 base; J trimming: 3 bases; junction bases outside the gene matches: 6. The CDR3 covers 16 residues. Looked up from germline, CDR1 is MNHEY and CDR2 is SMNVEV (reference sequence). The chain's CDR3 is CASSLLLSGGYNEQFF. The CDR3 DNA follows: TGTGCCAGCAGTTTATTGTTGTCAGGGGGCTACAATGAGCAGTTCTTC.

The rearrangement links TRBV5-1 to TRBJ2-3, with 8 positions matching TRBD1. In germline, CDR1 is SGHRS, CDR2 YFSETQ. V was clipped by 2 bases and J by 0 bases; unmatched bases: 5. The CDR3 contains 16 residues. CDR3 region: CASSFDRGLSTDTQYF. The CDR3 DNA sequence: TGCGCCAGCAGCTTTGACAGGGGACTTAGCACAGATACGCAGTATTTT.

The chain links TRBV5-1 to TRBJ2-5; 7 nucleotides line up with TRBD1. V trimming: 4 bases; J trimming: 5 bases; junction bases outside the gene matches: 8. In germline, CDR1 is SGHRS, CDR2 YFSETQ. The CDR3 is 14 residues long. CDR3: CASSEQGPGETQYF. The CDR3 coding sequence is TGCGCCAGCAGCGAACAGGGGCCAGGCGAGACCCAGTACTTC.

The chain is built from TRBV5-1 and TRBJ1-1, with 11 bases that match TRBD1. The CDR3 runs 14 residues. Germline V CDR1 and CDR2: SGHRS, YFSETQ. J lost 4 bases, V lost 2 bases, and 1 base had no gene match. DNA for the CDR3: TGCGCCAGCAGCTTCGGGACAGGGGGCACTGAAGCTTTCTTT. Translating gives CASSFGTGGTEAFF.

The rearrangement links TRBV24-1 to TRBJ1-1, with D possibly matching TRBD1 (6 bases). Per the germline V gene, CDR1 is KGHDR and CDR2 is SFDVKD. V was pared by 5 bases and J by 4 bases, with 7 bases between. This CDR3 is 12 amino acids long. For the CDR3, the DNA is TGTGCCACCAGTGGGGACACCACTGAAGCTTTCTTT. Translation gives CATSGDTTEAFF.

Turning to this clone: The same CDR3 also results from other DNA sequences found in this sample. This chain links TRBV7-9 with TRBJ1-3, with D possibly TRBD1 on 6 matching bases. There are 14 residues in the CDR3. The germline V gene encodes CDR1 SEHNR and CDR2 FQNEAQ (reference sequence). V was shortened by 4 bases and J by 3 bases, with 10 bases between the two germline ends. The CDR3 DNA follows: TGTGCCAGCAGCTCAACAGGGAGTGGAAACACCATATATTTT. Its translation is CASSSTGSGNTIYF.

This chain uses TRBV7-2 with TRBJ2-3; 9 bases align to TRBD2. The CDR3 runs to 15 residues. Losses at the gene ends were 6 bases for V and 5 bases for J; bases not matched to a gene: 9. Per the germline V gene, CDR1 is SGHTA and CDR2 is FQGNSA. This CDR3 is CASSLLAGAGDTQYF. DNA for the CDR3: TGTGCCAGCAGTTTATTAGCGGGGGCGGGAGATACGCAGTATTTT.

This chain joins TRBV4-2 and TRBJ2-3; 12 bases fit TRBD2. Germline V gene lookup returns CDR1 LGHNA and CDR2 YNFKEQ. J was trimmed by 4 bases and V by 4 bases; bases with no gene match: 6. The CDR3 spans 16 residues. In DNA form, the CDR3 reads TGTGCCAGCAGCCGAACGGCTAGCGGGGGGGCAGATACGCAGTATTTT. Its translation: CASSRTASGGADTQYF.